This T cell receptor (beta chain) was captured in a study of blood T cell repertoires in COVID-19. Authors' processing steps: Reference gene primer amplification yielded estimated nucleated cell counts. This table comes from immunoSEQ multiplex PCR, and its TCRdb copy is limited to in-frame clones, with some not included. The DNA was the basis for D and trimming; V, J and clone size are from that table. Of around 190,000 clones in the sample, roughly 82% were seen once. CDR3 length: 14 amino acids. Germline V gives CDR1 KGHSH, CDR2 LQKENI. V gave up 6 bases and J gave up 1 base; unmatched junction bases: 5.

This sequence originates from a human donor in a cohort sampled during active COVID-19. J is TRBJ1-2 and V is TRBV18, with 7 bases matching TRBD1. The sample was peripheral blood. CDR3 in amino acids: CASSLGTDNYGYTF. The DNA for the CDR3 is TGTGCCAGCTCCCTTGGGACAGATAACTATGGCTACACCTTC.